This record covers a single TCR beta chain. Its antigen is as yet unknown. The source of the sample is a study of vaccination and CD4 T cells after COVID-19. On the study more broadly: The convalescents, six males and four females, included two who were Hispanic. The cells were exposed to overlapping spike peptides originating from SARS-CoV-2, HCoV-NL63, HCoV-OC43 and HCoV-229E for stimulation. Median time from COVID diagnosis to post-COVID sampling was about 100 days (35 to 161).

Scientists ran DNA taken from cultured CD4+ T cells through the Oncomine TCR Beta short-read assay for sequencing. Each CDR3 protein is one row after TCRdb ran MiXCR on the PCR reads. The sample carries about 20,000 distinct CDR3 sequences, around 63% recorded once. The study's findings and limits: Convalescent patients displayed spike mono-reactivity in 304 of 307 vaccine-specific clones.

The V gene's germline CDR1 is ENHRY and CDR2 SYGVKD. The CDR3 runs 14 residues. V shed 9 bases and J shed 1 base, with 12 bases lying between them. Documented treatment: roughly ten-day PBMC culture with coronavirus spike peptide pools or control peptides (ViraFEST assay). This chain uses TRBV10-3 with TRBJ2-2, with D possibly TRBD1 on 6 matching bases. The clonotype originates from a human donor who had recovered from COVID-19. The sequencing input was CD4+ T cells from blood, cultured in vitro. CDR3 sequence reads: CAITGTLNTGELFF. CDR3 coding DNA: TGTGCCATAACAGGGACCTTGAACACCGGGGAGCTGTTTTTT.